This paragraph reports one T cell receptor (beta chain). An end of the junction does not agree with germline; a read error may underlie this. This sample is drawn from a study of T cells in Graves' hyperthyroidism and ophthalmopathy. Study-level background: At the time of initial diagnosis and before any treatment, peripheral blood was collected.

Amplified regions were TCR beta CDR3 sequences from RNA transcripts. The TCR CDR3 was amplified in a first-round RT-PCR using the HTBI primer set. One entry per CDR3 protein, called by TCRdb with MiXCR from the multiplex PCR reads. The sample records tens of thousands of distinct CDR3 sequences, roughly 45% being singletons. The receptor's source is a woman aged 30 to 39 with Graves' hyperthyroidism. Sequencing used blood.

Here the CDR3 reads CASSVYPISTGKLFF. CDR3 nucleotide sequence: TGTGCCAGCAGCGTTTACCCTATTAGCACCGGGAAGCTGTTTTTT. The gene calls are TRBV9 and TRBJ2-2, with D possibly matching TRBD2 (5 bases). This CDR3 comprises 15 residues. Germline values: CDR1 SGDLS, CDR2 YYNGEE.